Sequencing of this TCR beta chain was carried out in a study of T cells in Graves' hyperthyroidism and ophthalmopathy. The source material, RNA transcripts, was used to amplify TCR beta CDR3 regions. The study used the HTBI primer set for a first-round RT-PCR of the TCR CDR3. In TCRdb, the multiplex PCR reads were re-called with MiXCR into one record per CDR3 protein. The sample carries about 400,000 distinct CDR3 sequences, under 15% recorded once. With V trimmed by 3 bases and J by 7 bases, 7 bases remained unmatched. This CDR3 is 15 amino acids long. CDR1 is SNHLY, CDR2 FYNNEI, per germline. The material sequenced was blood. The receptor was isolated from a woman aged 30 to 39 with Graves' hyperthyroidism. The gene calls are TRBV2 and TRBJ1-2; 11 bases line up with TRBD1. This chain's CDR3 is CASSDLGQGEAGYTF. CDR3 coding DNA: TGTGCCAGCAGTGACTTGGGACAGGGGGAAGCTGGCTACACCTTC.